Here is one TCR beta chain with its context. The CDR3 length is 19 residues. The V gene lost 4 bases and the J gene lost 0 bases, with 23 bases spanning the gap. Germline CDR1 SGDLS, CDR2 YYNGEE. This table comes from immunoSEQ multiplex PCR, and its TCRdb copy is limited to in-frame clones, with some not included. Here the sample spans tens of thousands of clones, about 86% being singletons. This sample was included in a study of OX40 agonist ivuxolimab in advanced cancers. V is TRBV9 and J is TRBJ1-3, with D possibly matching TRBD1 (5 bases). The material sequenced was CD4+ or CD8+ T cells sorted from blood, taken in a trial of the OX40 agonist ivuxolimab. The TCR was taken from an adult with an advanced solid tumor such as melanoma, head and neck, liver or kidney cancer. CDR3 bases: TGTGCCAGCAGCCCCCGGGGGGGTGACAGCCGAAGCTCTGGAAACACCATATATTTT. Translation gives CASSPRGGDSRSSGNTIYF.